The next 30 T cell receptor beta chains were all read from a single sample in a study of CD8 T cells in ankylosing spondylitis. Using its own MiXCR run on the 5' RACE reads, TCRdb lists one record per CDR3 protein. The table includes around 180,000 distinct CDR3 sequences, 13% detected once. Sequencing was performed on blood, either unsorted or a sorted T cell fraction (not recorded which). Receptors were obtained from a female donor with ankylosing spondylitis or in good health (not recorded which).

Only a few counts were recorded for this clonotype. The chain couples TRBV7-9 to TRBJ2-1, with 7 bases that match TRBD2. The CDR3 sequence is 14 residues long. With 3 bases clipped from V and 8 bases from J, the junction kept 7 bases outside the gene matches. Per the germline V gene, CDR1 is SEHNR and CDR2 is FQNEAQ (reference sequence). The CDR3 nucleotides read TGTGCCAGCAGCTTTGCGGGAGAGGGAGATGAGCAGTTCTTC. Translation gives CASSFAGEGDEQFF.

As DNA, the CDR3 is TGTGCCACCAGCTCAGGGATGGGAAGAAACGAGCAGTACTTC. Protein product: CATSSGMGRNEQYF. The chain couples TRBV24-1 to TRBJ2-7, with D tentatively TRBD1 (5 bases). Germline loops: CDR1 KGHDR, CDR2 SFDVKD. The CDR3 is made up of 14 amino acids. Trimming left V 7 bases short and J 5 bases short, with 17 bases between.

This clonotype was observed at least ten times. The rearrangement joins TRBV11-2 to TRBJ2-7; D not resolved. The CDR3 is 15 residues long. V was pared by 1 base and J by 3 bases, with 13 bases between. In germline, CDR1 is SGHAT, CDR2 FQNNGV. CDR3 in amino acids: CASSLARQTIYEQYF. In DNA form, the CDR3 reads TGTGCCAGCAGCTTAGCTCGTCAGACAATCTACGAGCAGTACTTC. The whole variable domain, filled in from reference TRBV11-2 and TRBJ2-7, reads EAGVAQSPRYKIIEKRQSVAFWCNPISGHATLYWYQQILGQGPKLLIQFQNNGVVDDSQLPKDRFSAERLKGVDSTLKIQPAKLEDSAVYLCASSLARQTIYEQYFGPGTRLTVT.

In its sample, this clonotype was seen many times. This chain joins TRBV7-2 and TRBJ1-1; TRBD1 is a possible D gene (6 bases). Germline V gene lookup returns CDR1 SGHTA and CDR2 FQGNSA. The CDR3 runs to 14 residues. Trimming pared 5 bases from V and 5 bases from J, leaving 15 bases between. The CDR3 reads CASSPDRLITEAFF. CDR3 sequence (DNA): TGTGCCAGCAGCCCCGACAGGTTAATAACTGAAGCTTTCTTT.

Notes on this clonotype: A much larger clone sits a single nucleotide away, making a read error possible. It is likely a read error, because the conserved phenylalanine at the end of the CDR3 is missing. This sequence joins TRBV9 and TRBJ2-1; the match to TRBD2 covers 7 bases. V shed 3 bases and J 8 bases; nucleotides not matched to a gene: 11. The germline V gene has CDR1 SGDLS and CDR2 YYNGEE. This CDR3 region has 15 residues. Here the CDR3 DNA reads TGTGCCAGCAGCGCCTGGGGGGGGATGGGCGATGAGCAGTTCCTC. It encodes CASSAWGGMGDEQFL.

Concerning this clonotype: Here the CDR3 omits its conserved ending phenylalanine or tryptophan, so a read error is the likely source. The V and J genes are TRBV6-2 or TRBV6-3 and TRBJ2-3; maybe TRBD2 (5 bases). The V gene lost 7 bases and the J gene lost 8 bases, with 16 bases spanning the gap. The germline V gene encodes CDR1 MNHEY and CDR2 SVGEGT. This CDR3 contains 13 residues. In nucleotides, the CDR3 is TGTGCCAGCATCCGAGCCGGGATGGGTACGCAGTATTTA. As protein: CASIRAGMGTQYL.

This clonotype occurred a few times. The J gene is TRBJ2-3, the V gene TRBV7-3; no clear D. This CDR3 has 12 amino acids. V was pared by 5 bases and J by 6 bases, with 9 bases between. The germline V gene has CDR1 SGHTA and CDR2 FQGTGA. CDR3 in amino acids: CASSQSRDTQYF. The CDR3 region has the DNA TGTGCCAGCAGCCAATCGCGCGATACGCAGTATTTT.

This clonotype has ten or more counts. The gene calls are TRBV28 and TRBJ2-1, with 15 bases fitting TRBD2. V was clipped by 6 bases and J by 7 bases; unmatched bases: 4. The CDR3 sequence is 15 residues long. The germline gives CDR1 MDHEN, CDR2 SYDVKM. The CDR3 loop reads CASRGTSGRTNEQFF. CDR3 DNA: TGTGCCAGCAGGGGGACTAGCGGGAGGACAAATGAGCAGTTCTTC.

This sequence joins TRBV5-5 and TRBJ2-2, with TRBD2 as a possible D gene (5 bases). The V gene lost 0 bases and the J gene lost 6 bases, with 9 bases spanning the gap. This CDR3 contains 14 residues. Germline values: CDR1 SGHKS, CDR2 YYEKEE (reference sequence). CDR3 amino acids: CASSLDGVPGELFF. CDR3 nucleotides: TGTGCCAGCAGCTTGGACGGGGTGCCCGGGGAGCTGTTTTTT.

The genes are TRBV28 and TRBJ1-2, with 9 bases that match TRBD1. Per germline, CDR1 MDHEN and CDR2 SYDVKM. V dropped 7 bases and J dropped 6; count of bases not matched to a gene: 6. This CDR3 region has 13 residues. CDR3 in amino acids: CASMPGQGDGYTF. The CDR3 DNA reads TGTGCCAGCATGCCGGGACAGGGCGATGGCTACACCTTC.

This clonotype was detected a few times. The chain couples TRBV9 to TRBJ2-3, with a tentative D call TRBD2 (5 bases). The germline gives CDR1 SGDLS, CDR2 YYNGEE. This CDR3 has 14 amino acids. Trimming took off 4 bases at V and 2 bases at J, with 11 bases between the two ends. The CDR3: CASSLAQVTDTQYF. The CDR3 DNA reads TGTGCCAGCAGCTTAGCGCAAGTCACAGATACGCAGTATTTT.

This clonotype was recorded many times. The chain links TRBV5-4 to TRBJ1-1, with 7 bases lining up with TRBD1. The CDR3 consists of 19 residues. J lost 3 bases, V lost 2 bases, and 19 bases had no gene match. Germline V gives CDR1 SGHNT, CDR2 YYREEE (reference sequence). This CDR3 is CASSFRIVTGTVGDTEAFF. The DNA for the CDR3 is TGTGCCAGCAGCTTTCGTATTGTGACAGGGACCGTCGGGGACACTGAAGCTTTCTTT.

This clonotype was picked up a small number of times. The V call is TRBV7-2, the J call TRBJ2-3; 8 bases align to TRBD2. Germline V gene sequence: CDR1 SGHTA, CDR2 FQGNSA. With 5 bases clipped from V and 5 bases from J, the junction kept 9 bases outside the gene matches. The CDR3 is made up of 15 amino acids. As DNA, the CDR3 is TGTGCCAGCAGCCCAGTGCTGAGCGGGGGAGATACGCAGTATTTT. Protein product: CASSPVLSGGDTQYF.

This clonotype was counted at least ten times. The gene calls are TRBV7-9 and TRBJ1-5, with TRBD1 as a possible D gene (5 bases). In germline, CDR1 is SEHNR, CDR2 FQNEAQ (reference sequence). The CDR3 sequence is 15 residues long. V was trimmed by 2 bases and J by 6 bases, leaving 14 bases between them. CDR3 sequence reads: CASSLSGPGLQPQHF. The CDR3 DNA sequence: TGTGCCAGCAGCTTATCGGGGCCAGGGCTTCAGCCCCAGCATTTT.

This clonotype appeared a single time. A clone one base away is much larger, so this may be a read error. The chain couples TRBV12-3 or TRBV12-4 to TRBJ1-2; possibly TRBD1 for D (5 bases). The CDR3 length is 14 residues. As DNA, the CDR3 is TGTACCAGCAGTCCAAACAGGCTGAGTAATGGCTACACCTTC. This translates into CTSSPNRLSNGYTF.

This clonotype was detected many times. The V gene is TRBV3-1, the J gene TRBJ2-3; 9 positions match TRBD1. This CDR3 has 15 residues. The V segment lost 2 bases and the J segment 6 bases; nucleotides outside the gene matches: 6. Germline CDR1 reads LGHDT; CDR2 reads YNNKEL (reference sequence). CDR3 in amino acids: CASSQLTGTGDTQYF. In nucleotides, the CDR3 is TGTGCCAGCAGCCAACTGACAGGGACAGGGGATACGCAGTATTTT.

In its sample, this clonotype was seen many times. The chain carries TRBV5-5 and TRBJ2-7, with 8 nucleotides matching TRBD2. CDR1 and CDR2 (germline): SGHKS, YYEKEE (reference sequence). V was clipped by 4 bases and J by 2 bases; unmatched bases: 5. This CDR3 spans 14 amino acids. This CDR3 is CASSPLAEAYEQYF. The CDR3 DNA is TGTGCCAGCAGCCCACTAGCGGAGGCCTACGAGCAGTACTTC.

Ten or more counts support this clonotype. The V call is TRBV11-2, the J call TRBJ1-4; D is perhaps TRBD1 (6 bases). The CDR3 spans 15 residues. Trimming pared 5 bases from V and 3 bases from J, leaving 13 bases between. The germline gives CDR1 SGHAT, CDR2 FQNNGV. CDR3 in DNA: TGTGCCAGCAGCCCCAACAGGGTACCTAATGAAAAACTGTTTTTT. It translates to CASSPNRVPNEKLFF.

This clonotype has more than one count but fewer than ten. This rearrangement joins TRBV3-1 to TRBJ2-1, with 11 nucleotides matching TRBD2. Germline V gene data show CDR1 as LGHDT and CDR2 as YNNKEL (reference sequence). V shed 0 bases, J shed 4 bases, and the junction held 5 bases outside the gene matches. The CDR3 runs 17 residues. DNA of the CDR3: TGTGCCAGCAGCCAAGATTTGTCTAGCGGGAGGTACAATGAGCAGTTCTTC. This codes for CASSQDLSSGRYNEQFF.

This clonotype has a count of ten or more. In nucleotides, the CDR3 is TGTGCCAGCATTGACCCCCACACAGGGGCAGGGAGCAATGAAAAACTGTTTTTT. Residues: CASIDPHTGAGSNEKLFF. The V gene is TRBV6-1, the J gene TRBJ1-4; 7 bases match TRBD1. This CDR3 spans 18 amino acids. V shed 7 bases and J 5 bases; nucleotides not matched to a gene: 19. Looked up from germline, CDR1 is MNHNS and CDR2 is SASEGT.

This clonotype was recorded a few times. This rearrangement joins TRBV7-3 to TRBJ2-1, with TRBD1 matching over 7 bases. Germline values: CDR1 SGHTA, CDR2 FQGTGA. The CDR3 runs 17 residues. Losses at the gene ends were 5 bases for V and 2 bases for J; bases not matched to a gene: 12. The DNA of the CDR3 is TGTGCCAGCAGCCCCTCCCGAGGGGGCCTTACCTACAATGAGCAGTTCTTC. Its translation is CASSPSRGGLTYNEQFF.

This clonotype was seen a single time. A much larger clone differs from this one at a single base, so this may be a read error. V gene TRBV12-3 or TRBV12-4 combines with J gene TRBJ2-6, with TRBD2 as a possible D gene (5 bases). The V end was cut by 11 bases, the J end by 1 base, with 24 bases between. The CDR3 loop spans 18 amino acids. The CDR3 DNA reads TGTGCCGGCATCCTAAGGGCAGGACTTTCTTCTGGGGCCAACGTCCTGACTTTC. Translating it yields CAGILRAGLSSGANVLTF.

In its sample, this clonotype was seen many times. The chain is built from TRBV7-2 and TRBJ2-5, with D perhaps TRBD2 (7 bases). The CDR3 length is 13 residues. CDR1 and CDR2 from the germline V gene are SGHTA and FQGNSA. The V end lost 5 bases, the J end lost 4 bases, and 11 bases lay between the germline ends. The chain's CDR3 is CASSTRGGETQYF. CDR3 coding DNA: TGTGCCAGCAGCACAAGGGGGGGAGAGACCCAGTACTTC. The variable domain in full, with the rest retrieved from reference TRBV7-2 and TRBJ2-5, is GAGVSQSPSNKVTEKGKDVELRCDPISGHTALYWYRQSLGQGLEFLIYFQGNSAPDKSGLPSDRFSAERTGGSVSTLTIQRTQQEDSAVYLCASSTRGGETQYFGPGTRLLVL.

At least ten counts were recorded for this clonotype. The chain employs TRBV20-1 and TRBJ1-5; no reliable D call. Trimming cost V 0 bases and J 5 bases, with 14 bases left between them. This CDR3 has 15 residues. Germline loops: CDR1 DFQATT, CDR2 SNEGSKA (reference sequence). CDR3 bases: TGCAGTGCTAGAGACTGGACCGCTGGCGATCAGCCCCAGCATTTT. Translation: CSARDWTAGDQPQHF.

A remark on this clonotype: A single base separates this from a much larger clone, so it may be a read error. The chain couples TRBV20-1 to TRBJ2-7, with unresolved D. This CDR3 spans 14 amino acids. Germline V gives CDR1 DFQATT, CDR2 SNEGSKA (reference sequence). The CDR3 DNA sequence: TGCAGTGCTTCTTGGGCTTTAAGCTCCTACGAGAAGTACTTC. Translated, it gives CSASWALSSYEKYF.

This clonotype has only a few counts. This chain joins TRBV7-9 and TRBJ2-1, with a possible D match to TRBD1 (6 bases). Germline CDR1 reads SEHNR; CDR2 reads FQNEAQ (reference sequence). The V and J ends lost 5 bases and 6 bases respectively, with 8 bases between them. This CDR3 is 12 amino acids long. The CDR3 loop is CASSPDSNEQFF. The CDR3 region has the DNA TGTGCCAGCAGCCCGGACAGCAATGAGCAGTTCTTC. The full variable domain, in which reference TRBV7-9 and TRBJ2-1 provide the parts outside the CDR3, is DTGVSQNPRHKITKRGQNVTFRCDPISEHNRLYWYRQTLGQGPEFLTYFQNEAQLEKSRLLSDRFSAERPKGSFSTLEIQRTEQGDSAMYLCASSPDSNEQFFGPGTRLTVL.

In regard to this clonotype: This could be a read error, since a much larger clone is one nucleotide away. The chain uses TRBV10-3 and TRBJ2-1, with D perhaps TRBD2 (5 bases). V was cut by 3 bases and J by 12 bases, with 12 bases left in between. The V gene's germline CDR1 is ENHRY and CDR2 SYGVKD. This CDR3 is 12 amino acids long. CDR3 region: CAISDGDDGQFF. The CDR3 DNA reads as TGTGCCATCAGTGACGGGGATGATGGGCAGTTCTTC.

The chain uses TRBV29-1 and TRBJ1-2; 8 nucleotides line up with TRBD1. The V and J ends lost 4 bases and 14 bases, in that order; junction bases with no gene match: 12. CDR3 length equals 12 residues. Germline V gene data show CDR1 as SQVTM and CDR2 as ANQGSEA. The CDR3 sequence: CSVGSPDRERTF. The CDR3 DNA reads as TGCAGCGTTGGTTCCCCGGACAGGGAGCGGACCTTC.

This chain connects TRBV29-1 to TRBJ2-1; D gene uncertain. The V gene lost 5 bases and the J gene lost 1 base, with 12 bases spanning the gap. The length of the CDR3 is 14 residues. CDR1 and CDR2 from the germline V gene are SQVTM and ANQGSEA. The CDR3 nucleotides read TGCAGCGTTCCGGGCCCCCCGTCCTACAATGAGCAGTTCTTC. As protein: CSVPGPPSYNEQFF.

This clonotype was seen a few times. The chain has TRBV3-1 and TRBJ1-2, with 8 bases aligning to TRBD1. Germline CDR1 LGHDT, CDR2 YNNKEL (reference sequence). The length of the CDR3 is 15 residues. V lost 1 base to trimming and J lost 6 bases; unmatched junction nucleotides: 7. The CDR3 spells CASSQVLQGAHGYTF. CDR3 coding DNA: TGTGCCAGCAGCCAAGTTCTCCAGGGGGCGCATGGCTACACCTTC.